One sample yielded the 9 T cell receptor beta chains listed below, sequenced in a study of cytomegalovirus exposure and HLA in healthy donors (dated by TCRdb to about 2017). The method was the immunoSEQ multiplex PCR assay. For the multiplex PCR, a mixture combining 60 forward primers for TCR Vbeta segments and 13 reverse primers for TCR Jbeta segments was used. TCRdb holds this immuneACCESS table with in-frame rearrangements only. Some clones are missing; in checked studies, unresolved V genes explain under half, and the rest has no known cause. For this sample the table gives 130,000 to 150,000 clones, of which 60% to 85% were detected only once. Less than 8% of the sample goes to the ten largest clones. The sequencing sample was made of PBMCs. Every receptor here comes from a woman aged 40 to 50 in good health and CMV-seropositive.

This clone was picked up a small number of times. The J gene is TRBJ2-7, the V gene TRBV6-6, with TRBD1 matching 9 bases. CDR1 and CDR2 from the germline V gene are MNHNY and SVGAGI (reference sequence). The CDR3 consists of 15 residues. V was pared by 6 bases and J by 3 bases, with 9 bases of the junction left unmatched. The CDR3 sequence is CASSLGTGLNYEQYF. In DNA, the CDR3 is TGTGCCAGCAGCCTCGGGACAGGGCTTAACTACGAGCAGTACTTC.

Only a few counts were recorded for this clone. The chain is built from TRBV10-1 and TRBJ1-5; perhaps TRBD1 as D (5 bases). The CDR3 is 17 amino acids. V shed 8 bases and J shed 4 bases, with 24 bases lying between them. Per the germline V gene, CDR1 is WNHNN and CDR2 is SYGVQD (reference sequence). CDR3 in amino acids: CASPTEPTLGPNQPQHF. The CDR3 nucleotides are TGCGCCAGCCCGACGGAACCGACTTTGGGGCCAAATCAGCCCCAGCATTTT.

The V gene is TRBV6-6, the J gene TRBJ1-2, with TRBD1 matching 11 bases. V lost 0 bases, J lost 9 bases, and 3 bases stayed unmatched. Germline values: CDR1 MNHNY, CDR2 SVGAGI (reference sequence). The CDR3 has 14 residues. CDR3 nucleotides: TGTGCCAGCAGTTACTCGAGGACAGGGGGCAGCTACACCTTC. Translated, it gives CASSYSRTGGSYTF.

This clone was recorded once. The chain carries TRBV19 and TRBJ1-5; D call uncertain. Germline V CDR1 and CDR2: LNHDA, SQIVND (reference sequence). The CDR3 totals 14 residues. V lost 2 bases and J lost 5, with 10 bases in between. The CDR3 sequence: CASSISDLYQPQHF. The CDR3 DNA follows: TGTGCCAGTAGTATAAGCGACCTATATCAGCCCCAGCATTTT.

The rearrangement uses TRBV7-2 and TRBJ1-6, with D perhaps matching TRBD1 (6 bases). Germline V lookup: CDR1 SGHTA, CDR2 FQGNSA. This CDR3 region has 14 residues. V dropped 1 base and J dropped 11 bases, with 12 bases sitting between them. This chain's CDR3 is CASSLGQGNPPLHF. CDR3 coding DNA: TGTGCCAGCAGCTTAGGGCAGGGGAATCCACCCCTCCACTTT.

The CDR3: CASSLVLAGTGELFF. In DNA, the CDR3 is TGTGCCAGCAGCTTAGTCCTAGCGGGGACCGGGGAGCTGTTTTTT. The chain couples TRBV7-9 to TRBJ2-2; TRBD2 aligns across 9 bases. The germline CDR1 and CDR2 sequences are SEHNR and FQNEAQ (reference sequence). Germline trimming cut 1 base from V and 5 bases from J; bases unmatched to any gene: 2. This CDR3 spans 15 amino acids.

This chain joins TRBV6-5 and TRBJ1-3; 9 nucleotides line up with TRBD1. Germline V gene sequence: CDR1 MNHEY, CDR2 SVGAGI. This CDR3 contains 14 residues. V shed 6 bases and J 6 bases; nucleotides not matched to a gene: 6. CDR3 protein: CASRRDRVVNTIYF. The CDR3 bases are TGTGCCAGCAGACGGGACAGGGTTGTAAACACCATATATTTT.

The rearrangement links TRBV5-1 to TRBJ2-2; D gene ambiguous. The V end was cut by 0 bases, the J end by 4 bases, with 7 bases between. Germline lookup yields CDR1 SGHRS and CDR2 YFSETQ. This CDR3 contains 14 residues. The CDR3 loop reads CASSLVQVTGELFF. The CDR3 DNA reads as TGCGCCAGCAGCTTGGTTCAGGTCACCGGGGAGCTGTTTTTT.

The rearrangement joins TRBV5-1 to TRBJ2-1; no reliable D call. Trimming removed 0 bases at V and 6 bases at J, with 16 bases between. Germline values: CDR1 SGHRS, CDR2 YFSETQ. The CDR3 runs to 16 residues. CDR3 region: CASSLEPATPANEQFF. The CDR3 coding sequence is TGCGCCAGCAGCTTGGAGCCCGCTACCCCCGCCAATGAGCAGTTCTTC.